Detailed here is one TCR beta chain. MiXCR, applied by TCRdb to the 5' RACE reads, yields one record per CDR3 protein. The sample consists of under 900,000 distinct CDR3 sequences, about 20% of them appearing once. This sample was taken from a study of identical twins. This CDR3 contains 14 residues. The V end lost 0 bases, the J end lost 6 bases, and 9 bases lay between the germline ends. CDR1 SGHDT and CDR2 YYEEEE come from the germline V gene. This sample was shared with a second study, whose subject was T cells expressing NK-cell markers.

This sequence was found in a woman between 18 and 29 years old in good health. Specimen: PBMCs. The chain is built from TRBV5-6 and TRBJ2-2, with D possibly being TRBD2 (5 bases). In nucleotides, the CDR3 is TGTGCCAGCAGCTTGGGGCTAGCAGCCGGGGAGCTGTTTTTT. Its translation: CASSLGLAAGELFF.